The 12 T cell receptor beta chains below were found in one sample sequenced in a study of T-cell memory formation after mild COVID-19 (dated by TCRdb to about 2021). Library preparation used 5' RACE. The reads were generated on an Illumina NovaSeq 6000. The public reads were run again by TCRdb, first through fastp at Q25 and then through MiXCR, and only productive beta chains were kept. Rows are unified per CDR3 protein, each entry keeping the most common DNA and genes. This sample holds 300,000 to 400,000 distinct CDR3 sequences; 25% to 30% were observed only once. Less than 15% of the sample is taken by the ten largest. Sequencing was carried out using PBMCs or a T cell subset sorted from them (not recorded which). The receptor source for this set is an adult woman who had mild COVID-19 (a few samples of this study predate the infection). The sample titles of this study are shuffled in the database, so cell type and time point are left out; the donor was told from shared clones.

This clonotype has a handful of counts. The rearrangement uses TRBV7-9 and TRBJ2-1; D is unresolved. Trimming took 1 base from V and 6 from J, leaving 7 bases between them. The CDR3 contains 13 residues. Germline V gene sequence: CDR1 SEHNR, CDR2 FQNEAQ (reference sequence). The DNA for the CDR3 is TGTGCCAGCAGCTTAGGATCTACCAATGAGCAGTTCTTC. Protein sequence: CASSLGSTNEQFF.

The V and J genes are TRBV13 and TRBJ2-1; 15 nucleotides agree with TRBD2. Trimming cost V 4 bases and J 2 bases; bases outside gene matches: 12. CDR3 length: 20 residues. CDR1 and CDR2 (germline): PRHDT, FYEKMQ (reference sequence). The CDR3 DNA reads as TGTGCCAGCAGCTCGCCCGGGACTAGCGGGAGGCTTGGGACCTACAATGAGCAGTTCTTC. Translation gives CASSSPGTSGRLGTYNEQFF.

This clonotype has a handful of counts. The CDR3: CASSPTGENSPLHF. CDR3 DNA: TGTGCCAGCAGTCCGACAGGAGAGAATTCACCCCTCCACTTT. The chain employs TRBV12-3 or TRBV12-4 and TRBJ1-6, with D possibly matching TRBD1 (6 bases). Deletions cut 5 bases from V and 7 bases from J, with 12 bases between. The CDR3 covers 14 residues.

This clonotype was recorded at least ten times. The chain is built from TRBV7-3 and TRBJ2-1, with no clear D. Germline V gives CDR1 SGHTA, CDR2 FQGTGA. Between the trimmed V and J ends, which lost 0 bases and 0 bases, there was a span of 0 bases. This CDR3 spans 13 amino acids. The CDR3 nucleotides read TGTGCCAGCAGCTTAACCTCCTACAATGAGCAGTTCTTC. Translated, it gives CASSLTSYNEQFF.

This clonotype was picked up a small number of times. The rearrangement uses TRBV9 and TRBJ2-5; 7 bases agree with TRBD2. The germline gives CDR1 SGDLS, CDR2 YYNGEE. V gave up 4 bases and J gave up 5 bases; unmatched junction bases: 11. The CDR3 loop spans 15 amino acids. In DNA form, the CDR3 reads TGTGCCAGCAGCCCCCGACTAGCCATGGCGGAGACCCAGTACTTC. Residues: CASSPRLAMAETQYF.

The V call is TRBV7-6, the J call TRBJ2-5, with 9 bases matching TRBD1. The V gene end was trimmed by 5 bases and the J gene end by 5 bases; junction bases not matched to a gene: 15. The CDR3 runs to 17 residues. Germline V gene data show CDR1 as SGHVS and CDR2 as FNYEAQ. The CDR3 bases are TGTGCCAGCAGCCCCGAAAGTGGACAGGGGAGAGGGGAGACCCAGTACTTC. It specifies CASSPESGQGRGETQYF.

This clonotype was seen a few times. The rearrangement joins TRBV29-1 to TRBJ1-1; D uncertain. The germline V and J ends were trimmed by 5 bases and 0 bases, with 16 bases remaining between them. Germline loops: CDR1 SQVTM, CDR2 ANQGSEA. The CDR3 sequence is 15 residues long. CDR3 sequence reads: CSVYEVEGMNTEAFF. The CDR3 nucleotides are TGCAGCGTTTACGAGGTAGAGGGAATGAACACTGAAGCTTTCTTT.

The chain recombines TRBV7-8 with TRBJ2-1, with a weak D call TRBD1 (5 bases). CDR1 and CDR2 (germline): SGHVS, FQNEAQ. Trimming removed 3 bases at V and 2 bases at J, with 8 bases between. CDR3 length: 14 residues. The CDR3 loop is CASSLQGTYNEQFF. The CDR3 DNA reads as TGTGCCAGCAGCTTGCAGGGTACCTACAATGAGCAGTTCTTC.

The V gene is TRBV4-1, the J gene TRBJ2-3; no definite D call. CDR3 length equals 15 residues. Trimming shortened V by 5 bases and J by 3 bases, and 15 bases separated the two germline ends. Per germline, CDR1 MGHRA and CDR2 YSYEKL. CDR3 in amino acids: CASSKIGLTTDTQYF. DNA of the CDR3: TGCGCCAGCAGCAAAATTGGGCTAACGACAGATACGCAGTATTTT.

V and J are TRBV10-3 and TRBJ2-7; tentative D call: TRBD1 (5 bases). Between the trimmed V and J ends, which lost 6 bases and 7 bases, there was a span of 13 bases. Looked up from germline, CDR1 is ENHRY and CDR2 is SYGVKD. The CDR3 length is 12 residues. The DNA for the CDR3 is TGTGCCATCAGCCAGGGCCTCAGGGAGCAGTACTTC. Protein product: CAISQGLREQYF.

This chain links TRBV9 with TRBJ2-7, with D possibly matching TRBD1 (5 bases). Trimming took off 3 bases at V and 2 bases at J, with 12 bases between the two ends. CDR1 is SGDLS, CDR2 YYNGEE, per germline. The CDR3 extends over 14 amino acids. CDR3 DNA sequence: TGTGCCAGCAGCGACGCCCCAGGGACCTACGAGCAGTACTTC. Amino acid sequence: CASSDAPGTYEQYF.

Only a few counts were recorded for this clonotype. CDR3 loop: CASSDVGTSTDTQYF. The CDR3 region has the DNA TGTGCCAGCAGTGATGTAGGGACTAGCACAGATACGCAGTATTTT. This chain links TRBV2 with TRBJ2-3; perhaps TRBD2 as D (6 bases). Trimming removed 3 bases from V and 0 bases from J, with 10 bases in between. Germline values: CDR1 SNHLY, CDR2 FYNNEI. The CDR3 is 15 amino acids.